Given below is one TCR beta chain in context. The entry originates in a study of shared clonotypes between healthy human individuals. The CDR3 has 16 amino acids. Germline V CDR1 and CDR2: MNHEY, SVGAGI. The J segment lost 7 bases and the V segment lost 0 bases, leaving 5 bases of the junction unmatched. Libraries were prepared by immunoSEQ multiplex PCR; TCRdb keeps only in-frame clonotypes and omits some of them. The table shows approximately 1,500,000 clones, with 95% to 99% occurring only once. Material for sequencing was naive CD4+ T cells sorted from blood. The subset: CD45RA+ positively selected. The sequence came from a man under 40 in good health. The rearrangement links TRBV6-5 to TRBJ2-2; TRBD2 agrees at 10 bases. The CDR3 nucleotides read TGTGCCAGCAGTTACTCGAGGCTAGCGGGAGTCGGGGAGCTGTTTTTT. It yields the protein CASSYSRLAGVGELFF.